The 11 T cell receptor beta chains listed next were all sequenced from one sample in a study of T cells in tuberculosis. Time point of the sample: new active TB diagnosis, blood taken before or within 7 days of starting treatment. Assay used: immunoSEQ multiplex PCR; TCRdb lists only in-frame clones, some missing. Of tens of thousands of clones detected, under 95% appear once; the ten largest clones hold approximately 2.2%. The source was PBMCs, collected at tuberculosis diagnosis. These receptors originate from an adult with tuberculosis.

This chain links TRBV6-4 with TRBJ2-3; the D is unclear. Trimming cost V 9 bases and J 2 bases, with 15 bases left between them. The CDR3 totals 14 residues. Germline V gene data show CDR1 as MRHNA and CDR2 as SNTAGT. CDR3 region: CASSVQATTDTQYF. The CDR3 coding sequence is TGTGCCAGTTCTGTTCAGGCGACCACAGATACGCAGTATTTT.

The CDR3 loop reads CASSPLGGNTEAFF. In DNA, the CDR3 is TGTGCCAGTAGTCCCCTGGGGGGTAACACTGAAGCTTTCTTT. V is TRBV19 and J is TRBJ1-1; maybe TRBD1 (5 bases). This CDR3 is 14 amino acids long. Per germline, CDR1 LNHDA and CDR2 SQIVND (reference sequence). V dropped 5 bases and J dropped 2 bases, with 12 bases sitting between them.

The CDR3 reads CASSADREESTGELFF. The CDR3, as DNA: TGTGCCAGCAGTGCGGACAGGGAAGAGAGCACCGGGGAGCTGTTTTTT. V is TRBV25-1 and J is TRBJ2-2; 8 bases line up with TRBD1. The V gene end was trimmed by 4 bases and the J gene end by 4 bases; junction bases not matched to a gene: 8. Germline V gene sequence: CDR1 MGHDK, CDR2 SYGVNS. CDR3 size: 16 residues.

The V call is TRBV5-1, the J call TRBJ2-2, with D perhaps matching TRBD1 (5 bases). The CDR3 runs to 15 residues. Germline assignment: CDR1 SGHRS and CDR2 YFSETQ. The V end was cut by 0 bases, the J end by 4 bases, with 10 bases between. The DNA of the CDR3 is TGCGCCAGCAGCTTGGACAGGTCGAGCACCGGGGAGCTGTTTTTT. Its protein product is CASSLDRSSTGELFF.

The gene calls are TRBV28 and TRBJ2-7; D possibly corresponds to TRBD2 (5 bases). Trimming removed 11 bases at V and 0 bases at J, with 17 bases between. Germline V gives CDR1 MDHEN, CDR2 SYDVKM. The CDR3 consists of 14 residues. CDR3 region: CARFLRRSSYEQYV. The CDR3 nucleotides read TGTGCCCGCTTTTTACGGAGGAGCTCCTACGAGCAGTACGTC.

The chain joins TRBV7-3 to TRBJ2-2; TRBD1 agrees at 9 bases. This CDR3 contains 15 residues. Germline V gives CDR1 SGHTA, CDR2 FQGTGA. The ends lost 4 bases at V and 4 bases at J; junction bases unmatched: 4. The CDR3 nucleotides are TGTGCCAGCAGCTCGCCGGGACAGGGCACCGGGGAGCTGTTTTTT. It translates to CASSSPGQGTGELFF.

The chain couples TRBV2 to TRBJ1-5, with 8 bases matching TRBD1. The V gene's germline CDR1 is SNHLY and CDR2 FYNNEI. CDR3 length: 13 residues. V gave up 11 bases and J gave up 5 bases; unmatched junction bases: 8. CDR3 bases: TGTGCCTCCCAGACAGGGGAAGATCAGCCCCAGCATTTT. It codes for CASQTGEDQPQHF.

The CDR3 is CASRLGPPSNQPQHF. The CDR3 DNA sequence: TGTGCCAGCAGACTAGGGCCGCCTAGCAATCAGCCCCAGCATTTT. V usage is TRBV6-1 and J usage is TRBJ1-5; D is undetermined. Trimming took 6 bases from V and 0 from J, leaving 12 bases between them. From germline, CDR1 is MNHNS and CDR2 SASEGT. The CDR3 totals 15 residues.

This chain joins TRBV4-3 and TRBJ2-2; weak D call: TRBD1 (6 bases). This CDR3 is built from 18 residues. V was clipped by 1 base and J by 3 bases, with 18 bases between them. Germline lookup yields CDR1 LGHNA and CDR2 YSLEER. The CDR3 nucleotides read TGCGCCAGCAGCCAAGTGGCAGGCGGGTCAGGGGACACCGGGGAGCTGTTTTTT. Translated: CASSQVAGGSGDTGELFF.

The chain joins TRBV5-6 to TRBJ1-2, with TRBD1 as a possible D gene (5 bases). The ends were cut back, 4 bases at V and 6 bases at J, with 19 bases in the middle. This CDR3 spans 15 amino acids. Per germline, CDR1 SGHDT and CDR2 YYEEEE. For the CDR3, the DNA is TGTGCCAGCAGCCTGGGACGGGGGACGTGGGATGGCTACACCTTC. This sequence encodes CASSLGRGTWDGYTF.

This clone appeared a few times. The chain has TRBV6-5 and TRBJ1-5; TRBD1 matches 8 bases. The ends lost 6 bases at V and 6 bases at J; junction bases unmatched: 7. The CDR3 consists of 14 residues. Germline CDR1 and CDR2: MNHEY and SVGAGI. CDR3 residues: CASRPDRAGQPQHF. DNA of the CDR3: TGTGCCAGCAGACCGGACAGGGCGGGTCAGCCCCAGCATTTT.